This paragraph reports one TCR beta chain. The record originates from a study of blood T cell repertoires in COVID-19. Study at large: Sites in the United States, Italy and Spain provided acute and convalescent COVID-19 samples. Nucleic acid was either cDNA or gDNA, and it came from T cells, B-cell-depleted T cells, or PBMCs.

The CDR3 is 17 amino acids. Trimming took off 4 bases at V and 0 bases at J, with 17 bases between the two ends. Germline lookup yields CDR1 SGDLS and CDR2 YYNGEE. Authors' processing steps: Estimation of nucleated cell counts was performed using reference gene primer amplification. Measured with immunoSEQ multiplex PCR; TCRdb has only the in-frame clones, and not every one. The V and J calls and clone size were taken over from that table, and D and trimming were inferred from the DNA. Here the sample spans tens of thousands of clones, roughly 91% being singletons. Sequenced input: peripheral blood. The V call is TRBV9, the J call TRBJ1-3; D might be TRBD1 (5 bases). The source is a woman older than 75 with active or convalescent COVID-19. In nucleotides, the CDR3 is TGTGCCAGCAGCCCGGGCGGGGGGAGAAGCTCTGGAAACACCATATATTTT. Protein: CASSPGGGRSSGNTIYF.